This T cell receptor (beta chain) was found in a study of T cell responses to AZD1222 COVID-19 vaccine (dated by TCRdb to the early 2020s). As for the study more broadly: AZD1222 recipients with second doses at about 4 weeks or about 12 weeks were pooled, because spike-specific TCR depth and breadth did not differ between schedules. TCR sequencing covered 230 to 250 trial participants: 200 to 220 given two doses of AZD1222 and approximately 26 given two doses of MenACWY control vaccine. Trial participants were enrolled by age into subgroups of 18-55, 56-69 and 70-plus years, and around 140, 26 and 57 TCR-sequenced participants, respectively, were included in these subgroups.

The germline V gene (reference sequence) supplies CDR1 MNHEY and CDR2 SMNVEV. Trimming costs V 5 bases and J 5 bases, and their ends lie 18 bases apart. CDR3 length: 15 amino acids, cysteine to phenylalanine. Solely the CDR3 DNA is kept, with 45 bases framed from the first base. Read against the paper, the sample's time point label means: baseline before first vaccination. The vaccinee samples were drawn from two UK trials, COV001 and COV002, one of which was a single-blind randomized controlled phase 2/3 trial testing AZD1222 (ChAdOx1 nCoV-19) in healthy adults. Trial participant PBMC samples were collected at day 0 and day 28 after the second dose for TCRbeta chain sequencing. Study-wide findings and limitations: Because no day 14 peak-response samples were available, repertoires were characterized only after the peak T cell response. The whole spike protein was spanned by vaccine-associated CD4 TCRs, and dominant responses were seen in regions 160-218 and 743-854. After two AZD1222 doses, spike-specific TCR breadth and depth were significantly higher than at day 0 and than in MenACWY recipients. Participants were mostly white British and included more females than males, and it was suggested by the authors that clonal diversity may have been underestimated. Only a handful of AZD1222 recipients were SARS-CoV-2 seropositive at baseline, limiting conclusions about previously exposed vaccinees. Nearly half of unique spike-specific TCRs reportedly recognized epitopes outside regions mutated in the B.1.351 and B.1.1.7 variants. In the small 56-69-year group, the increase in depth fell short of significance, most likely because of low power.

As to this clone: Its antigen remains unidentified. No base-level quality is on record; no much larger clone is a single base apart.

The CDR3 regions of human TCRbeta chains were analyzed by immunosequencing. In the authors' own workflow: TCRs in the repertoires were compared against a reference library of SARS-CoV-2-specific TCRs that had been generated with the MIRA antigen-specificity platform. Breadth was defined as the fraction of unique TCRs that were SARS-CoV-2-associated, and depth was defined as the fraction of total T cells that were SARS-CoV-2-associated. Using the MIRA data, each spike-specific TCR was mapped to the spike region that the TCR reacts to and placed in a CD4 or CD8 class. Log10-transformed breadth and depth values were compared by one-way ANOVA with Sidak's multiple comparisons tests. The immuneACCESS repertoire file appears here via TCRdb, limited to in-frame rearrangements. These files lack a portion of the clones; in checked studies, under half of the deficit traces to unresolved V genes, and the cause of the others is not known. The V and J calls and clone size were taken over from that table, and D and trimming were inferred from the DNA. This sample comprises about 100,000 clones, 86% of them detected only once. 6.3% of the sample comes from the top ten.

This specimen consisted of peripheral blood, obtained on day 0 of AZD1222 vaccination. This clonotype originated in an adult in good health. The rearrangement joined TRBV27 to TRBJ1-2; the D gene remains uncertain. The CDR3 amino acid sequence is: CASSPRSGVLYGYTF. The base sequence is TGTGCCAGCAGTCCCAGGAGCGGCGTCCTTTATGGCTACACCTTC.